This is a list of T cell receptor beta chains from one sample in a study of identical twins. Each CDR3 protein is one row after TCRdb ran MiXCR on the 5' RACE reads. The sample lists 260,000 or so distinct CDR3 sequences, around 7.6% occurring once. These data were also filed under a second study, of yellow fever vaccine responses in identical twins.

Sequencing input: CD8+ T cells sorted from blood. These receptors all stem from a woman in her late teens or twenties in good health. The CDR3 runs from the conserved cysteine through the conserved F or W. The D gene is left open where the match is weak. Size values are once, few and many counts, or a class for expanded clones, and some rows have none.

d_call j_call v_call cdr3_length clone_size cdr3_aa cdr3_nt
- TRBJ1-1 TRBV4-1 15 once CASSQALYIVEEAFF TGCGCCAGCAGCCAAGCTTTATATATCGTAGAGGAAGCTTTCTTT
TRBD2 TRBJ2-4 TRBV12-3/TRBV12-4 15 many CASSLGGGVGNIQYF TGTGCCAGCAGTTTAGGGGGGGGTGTCGGGAACATTCAGTACTTC
- TRBJ2-1 TRBV7-9 15 few CASSRVPISYNEQFF TGTGCCAGCAGCCGGGTCCCCATCTCCTACAATGAGCAGTTCTTC
- TRBJ2-1 TRBV2 14 many CASTNLESGNEQFF TGTGCCAGCACCAACCTAGAGAGCGGCAATGAGCAGTTCTTC
- TRBJ2-1 TRBV27 16 - CASSPLTGYRYNEQFF TGTGCCAGCAGTCCCCTTACAGGGTACCGTTACAATGAGCAGTTCTTC
- TRBJ2-5 TRBV14 15 - CASSQDQGTQETQYF TGTGCCAGCAGCCAAGATCAGGGCACTCAAGAGACCCAGTACTTC
TRBD2 TRBJ2-1 TRBV6-1 17 many CASSEVFGSGILSEQFF TGTGCCAGCAGTGAGGTTTTTGGTAGCGGGATACTTAGTGAGCAGTTCTTC
- TRBJ1-1 TRBV9 15 - CASSPGGGMITEAFF TGTGCCAGCAGCCCCGGGGGGGGGATGATTACTGAAGCTTTCTTT
- TRBJ1-1 TRBV7-9 14 many CASSLVGQTREAFF TGTGCCAGCAGCTTAGTGGGGCAGACACGGGAAGCTTTCTTT
- TRBJ2-7 TRBV12-3/TRBV12-4 12 many CASSLGATEQYF TGTGCCAGCAGTTTAGGGGCAACCGAGCAGTACTTC
TRBD2 TRBJ2-2 TRBV7-9 15 many CASSPLAGVTGELFF TGTGCCAGCAGCCCCCTAGCGGGAGTGACCGGGGAGCTGTTTTTT
TRBD2 TRBJ2-1 TRBV24-1 16 - CATSDPSGRAGNEQFF TGTGCCACCAGTGACCCTAGCGGGAGGGCCGGCAATGAGCAGTTCTTC
TRBD2 TRBJ2-3 TRBV4-1 15 many CASSQLGLAADTQYF TGCGCCAGCAGCCAATTAGGACTAGCAGCAGATACGCAGTATTTT
TRBD2 TRBJ2-7 TRBV12-5 13 many CASGSGLAYEQYF TGTGCTAGTGGTTCCGGACTAGCCTACGAGCAGTACTTC
- TRBJ2-2 TRBV18 14 few CASSEGRNTGELFF TGTGCCAGCTCAGAAGGTAGAAACACCGGGGAGCTGTTTTTT
- TRBJ1-2 TRBV7-2 17 many CASSLERRVRSGYGYTF TGTGCCAGCAGCTTAGAGCGGAGAGTTCGGTCTGGTTATGGCTACACCTTC
- TRBJ1-1 TRBV9 14 few CASTHGAMNTEAFF TGTGCCAGCACCCACGGGGCGATGAACACTGAAGCTTTCTTT
- TRBJ2-5 TRBV21-1 16 - CASSKAGIIDLETQYF TGTGCCAGCAGCAAAGCCGGTATAATCGACTTAGAGACCCAGTACTTC
TRBD2 TRBJ2-5 TRBV12-3/TRBV12-4 16 few CASSQGQREVQETQYF TGTGCCAGCAGCCAGGGGCAGCGGGAGGTACAAGAGACCCAGTACTTC
TRBD2 TRBJ2-1 TRBV5-1 17 many CASSPGLAGGFYNEQFF TGCGCCAGCAGCCCCGGACTAGCGGGAGGGTTTTACAATGAGCAGTTCTTC
- TRBJ2-2 TRBV27 15 - CASSLSWGNTGELFF TGTGCCAGCAGTTTATCATGGGGGAACACCGGGGAGCTGTTTTTT
TRBD1 TRBJ1-6 TRBV6-5 16 many CASSYSGTGFYSPLHF TGTGCCAGCAGTTACTCCGGGACAGGGTTTTACTCACCCCTCCACTTT
- TRBJ2-2 TRBV11-2 16 - CASSLIFKVDTGELFF TGTGCCAGCAGCTTAATATTTAAGGTGGACACCGGGGAGCTGTTTTTT
- TRBJ2-3 TRBV4-1 17 - CASSQEFLAIGGDTQYF TGCGCCAGCAGCCAAGAATTTCTAGCGATTGGCGGGGATACGCAGTATTTT
- TRBJ1-2 TRBV27 13 few CASSHGTSDGYTF TGTGCCAGCAGTCACGGGACATCCGATGGCTACACCTTC
TRBD2 TRBJ2-1 TRBV12-5 17 many CASFPDLAGRTYNEQFF TGTGCTAGTTTTCCGGACCTAGCGGGAAGGACCTACAATGAGCAGTTCTTC
TRBD1 TRBJ2-5 TRBV19 14 - CASRQKGAGETQYF TGTGCCAGTAGGCAAAAGGGGGCTGGGGAGACCCAGTACTTC
- TRBJ2-1 TRBV2 14 many CASTGTVDYNEQFF TGTGCCAGCACCGGGACTGTGGACTACAATGAGCAGTTCTTC
TRBD1 TRBJ1-4 TRBV28 17 many CASSQDRDLPSVEKLFF TGTGCCAGCAGCCAGGACAGGGACCTTCCTTCCGTAGAAAAACTGTTTTTT
- TRBJ1-1 TRBV4-1 13 - CASSQGGEPEAFF TGCGCCAGCAGCCAAGGTGGGGAGCCTGAAGCTTTCTTT
- TRBJ2-1 TRBV7-6 14 many CASSLGLGGNEQFF TGTGCCAGCAGCTTAGGGCTAGGGGGCAATGAGCAGTTCTTC
TRBD2 TRBJ2-1 TRBV7-8 17 - CASSLRTSGFRYNEQFF TGTGCCAGCAGTTTGAGGACTAGCGGGTTTCGCTACAATGAGCAGTTCTTC
- TRBJ1-2 TRBV5-6 13 - CASSLAPNYGYTF TGTGCCAGCAGCTTGGCCCCTAACTATGGCTACACCTTC
TRBD1 TRBJ2-2 TRBV4-1 16 many CASSQEGQLNTGELFF TGCGCCAGCAGCCAAGAGGGACAGTTGAACACCGGGGAGCTGTTTTTT
TRBD2 TRBJ2-7 TRBV20-1 13 - CSVRLAGAGEQYF TGCAGTGTTCGACTAGCGGGAGCTGGGGAGCAGTACTTC
- TRBJ1-1 TRBV20-1 11 few CSASGELLAFF TGCAGTGCTAGTGGAGAATTATTGGCTTTCTTT
- TRBJ1-3 TRBV12-3/TRBV12-4 19 - CASSFGPSIQVIYGNTIYF TGTGCCAGCAGTTTTGGGCCGAGTATACAGGTTATATATGGAAACACCATATATTTT
- TRBJ1-1 TRBV7-6 15 many CASSWTEPMNTEAFF TGTGCCAGCAGCTGGACAGAGCCGATGAACACTGAAGCTTTCTTT
- TRBJ2-1 TRBV29-1 13 many CSALPDIANEQFF TGCAGCGCCCTCCCGGACATTGCAAATGAGCAGTTCTTC
- TRBJ2-3 TRBV20-1 12 many CSATDTTDTQYF TGCAGTGCTACCGATACCACAGATACGCAGTATTTT
- TRBJ2-3 TRBV7-9 17 - CASSSEGDRGWLDTQYF TGTGCCAGCAGCTCAGAGGGGGACCGTGGTTGGTTGGATACGCAGTATTTT
- TRBJ2-6 TRBV3-1 17 - CASSQDPVDSGANVLTF TGTGCCAGCAGCCAAGACCCCGTAGACTCTGGGGCCAACGTCCTGACTTTC